A selection of T cell receptor beta chains follows, all from one sample in a study of OX40 agonist ivuxolimab in advanced cancers. Profiled with immunoSEQ multiplex PCR; TCRdb holds only in-frame clones, not every one. The repertoire consists of fewer than 80,000 clones, with approximately 92% occurring once and the leading ten covering more than 10%. Specimen: CD4+ or CD8+ T cells sorted from blood, collected in a trial of the OX40 agonist ivuxolimab. Receptors were obtained from an adult with an advanced solid tumor such as melanoma, head and neck, liver or kidney cancer. Each CDR3 is given with its conserved first and last residue. A D gene is named only where the DNA matches it firmly. Size is omitted from some rows. Given values are once, few, many or a class for expanded clones.

D,J,size,V,CDR3,DNA
-,TRBJ2-7,-,TRBV27,CASSPKSSYEQYF,TGTGCCAGCAGTCCGAAGAGCTCCTACGAGCAGTACTTC
TRBD2,TRBJ2-1,-,TRBV11-2,CASRNLAGAYNEQFF,TGTGCCAGCAGAAATCTAGCGGGAGCGTACAATGAGCAGTTCTTC
TRBD2,TRBJ2-7,-,TRBV30,CAWRPGTSGYEQYF,TGTGCCTGGAGGCCCGGGACTAGCGGATACGAGCAGTACTTC
TRBD2,TRBJ2-7,-,TRBV27,CASSFAGGSYEQYF,TGTGCCAGCAGTTTCGCGGGAGGTTCCTACGAGCAGTACTTC
TRBD1,TRBJ2-6,once,TRBV2,CASSSGTGGSGANVLTF,TGTGCCAGCAGTTCCGGGACAGGGGGCTCTGGGGCCAACGTCCTGACTTTC
TRBD1,TRBJ1-2,-,TRBV5-4,CASSSMTGGDYGYTF,TGTGCCAGCAGCTCCATGACAGGGGGTGACTATGGCTACACCTTC
-,TRBJ2-1,-,TRBV29-1,CSATPGLRHYNEQFF,TGCAGCGCAACTCCGGGACTGCGGCATTACAATGAGCAGTTCTTC
-,TRBJ1-4,-,TRBV5-4,CASSRPLTVLMKKLFF,TGTGCCAGCAGCCGGCCGTTGACAGTCCTAATGAAAAAACTGTTTTTT
TRBD2,TRBJ2-3,-,TRBV19,CASGYSSGGSRGQYF,TGTGCCAGTGGTTATTCTAGCGGGGGGTCCCGAGGGCAGTATTTT
TRBD1,TRBJ2-2,-,TRBV25-1,CASSESGTGFANTGELFF,TGTGCCAGCAGTGAATCCGGGACAGGGTTCGCGAACACCGGGGAGCTGTTTTTT
TRBD2,TRBJ2-5,-,TRBV14,CASSQGAAGRKETQYF,TGTGCCAGCAGCCAAGGAGCAGCGGGGAGGAAGGAGACCCAGTACTTC
-,TRBJ1-2,-,TRBV7-9,CASRPPDSYGYTF,TGTGCCAGCAGACCTCCGGACAGCTATGGCTACACCTTC
-,TRBJ1-5,-,TRBV27,CASSFGADNQPQHF,TGTGCCAGCAGTTTTGGTGCCGACAATCAGCCCCAGCATTTT
TRBD1,TRBJ2-7,medium-sized,TRBV4-2,CASSQDTGGWDEQYF,TGTGCCAGCAGCCAGGACACAGGGGGGTGGGACGAGCAGTACTTC
TRBD1,TRBJ2-5,-,TRBV28,CASVGQGGETQYF,TGTGCCAGCGTTGGACAGGGAGGCGAGACCCAGTACTTC
-,TRBJ2-7,-,TRBV5-1,CASSFSQTYEQYF,TGCGCCAGCAGCTTCAGCCAGACCTACGAGCAGTACTTC
TRBD2,TRBJ2-7,-,TRBV27,CASSLKREGPEQYF,TGTGCCAGCAGCCTCAAGCGGGAGGGCCCCGAGCAGTACTTC
-,TRBJ2-4,-,TRBV27,CASSNQGAKNIQYF,TGTGCCAGCAGTAACCAGGGAGCCAAAAACATTCAGTACTTC
TRBD1,TRBJ2-7,-,TRBV6-5,CASSTGTGPYEQYF,TGTGCCAGCAGTACCGGGACAGGGCCCTACGAGCAGTACTTC
TRBD2,TRBJ2-7,-,TRBV30,CAWSPGLAGGYEQYF,TGTGCCTGGAGTCCGGGACTAGCGGGGGGCTACGAGCAGTACTTC
-,TRBJ2-7,-,TRBV29-1,CSVVEEKAYEQYF,TGCAGCGTTGTTGAGGAAAAAGCCTACGAGCAGTACTTC
-,TRBJ1-1,few,TRBV7-9,CASSTDSPEAFF,TGTGCCAGCAGCACAGACAGTCCCGAAGCTTTCTTT